The clone carrying this T cell receptor (beta chain) was seen a single time. Antigen: not known. Trimming cost V 2 bases and J 3 bases, with 16 bases left between them. CDR3 size: 17 residues. Germline V gene data show CDR1 as SGHVS and CDR2 as FQNEAQ. This entry belongs to a study of T cell responses to AZD1222 COVID-19 vaccine. Study-wide results and caveats: White British people made up most donors, females outnumbered males, and clonal diversity was possibly underestimated. Recipients of AZD1222 seropositive at baseline numbered only five or six. None of the repertoires were sampled until the peak T cell response had passed. CD4 TCRs associated with vaccination spanned spike, dominating at 160-218 and 743-854.

The table came from immunoSEQ multiplex PCR; TCRdb's copy has only in-frame clones and leaves some out. This table holds 65,000 to 95,000 clones, 75% to 90% found once. The sample consisted of peripheral blood, taken 28 days after the second AZD1222 dose. The source is an adult who received the AZD1222 COVID-19 vaccine. This chain connects TRBV7-8 to TRBJ2-2; D gene uncertain. The chain's CDR3 is CASSLNIDILDTGELFF. The CDR3 DNA reads TGTGCCAGCAGCTTAAACATTGATATCTTGGACACCGGGGAGCTGTTTTTT. Together with reference TRBV7-8 and TRBJ2-2, the CDR3 gives the full variable domain: GAGVSQSPRYKVAKRGQDVALRCDPISGHVSLFWYQQALGQGPEFLTYFQNEAQLDKSGLPSDRFFAERPEGSVSTLKIQRTQQEDSAVYLCASSLNIDILDTGELFFGEGSRLTVL.